The 17 T cell receptor beta chains below come from one sample, sequenced in a study of blood T cell repertoires in COVID-19 (dated by TCRdb to between 2020 and 2021). Library preparation used the immunoSEQ multiplex PCR assay. TCRdb carries this immuneACCESS record with in-frame sequences only. Its versions omit some clonotypes, under half of them owing to an unresolved V gene in the studies checked, with the rest unexplained. The sample data list about 120,000 clones, and over 75% of these were observed just once. The ten largest clonotypes hold about 1.4% of the sample. Material: peripheral blood. Receptors originate from a man between 50 and 59 years old with acute or convalescent COVID-19.

This chain uses TRBV7-6 with TRBJ1-1, with TRBD1 as a possible D gene (6 bases). V was pared by 5 bases and J by 5 bases, with 18 bases between. The CDR3 consists of 15 residues. CDR1 SGHVS and CDR2 FNYEAQ come from the germline V gene. CDR3 nucleotide sequence: TGTGCCAGCAGCACGGATCCCACGAGGGGGACTGAAGCTTTCTTT. Translation: CASSTDPTRGTEAFF.

The V call is TRBV25-1, the J call TRBJ1-4, with D unclear. CDR1 and CDR2 (germline): MGHDK, SYGVNS. The CDR3 is made up of 14 amino acids. V dropped 11 bases and J dropped 1 base, with 14 bases sitting between them. The CDR3 DNA follows: TGTGCCGCCCAGAGCCCAGGAACTAATGAAAAACTGTTTTTT. Amino acids: CAAQSPGTNEKLFF.

This clone was detected once. This rearrangement joins TRBV20-1 to TRBJ1-5; D might be TRBD1 (6 bases). The V end was cut by 3 bases, the J end by 0 bases, with 12 bases between. Germline V lookup: CDR1 DFQATT, CDR2 SNEGSKA (reference sequence). This CDR3 has 15 residues. CDR3 protein: CSASTGIYSNQPQHF. CDR3 DNA: TGCAGTGCTAGTACAGGGATATATAGCAATCAGCCCCAGCATTTT.

This chain connects TRBV13 to TRBJ1-2, with 8 bases identical to TRBD1. Germline V gives CDR1 PRHDT, CDR2 FYEKMQ (reference sequence). Trimming cost V 8 bases and J 8 bases; bases outside gene matches: 13. The CDR3 runs 14 residues. The CDR3 loop is CASSASDRVRGYTF. The CDR3 nucleotides are TGTGCCAGCTCAGCCTCGGACAGGGTGAGAGGCTACACCTTC. Supplemented by reference TRBV13 and TRBJ1-2, the full variable domain reads AAGVIQSPRHLIKEKRETATLKCYPIPRHDTVYWYQQGPGQDPQFLISFYEKMQSDKGSIPDRFSAQQFSDYHSELNMSSLELGDSALYFCASSASDRVRGYTFGSGTRLTVV.

The chain employs TRBV3-1 (or the pseudogene TRBV3-2) and TRBJ1-6; D remains unclear. Germline CDR1 is LGHDT and CDR2 is YNNKEL (reference sequence). This CDR3 is built from 15 residues. V was pared by 4 bases and J by 4 bases, with 11 bases between. As DNA, the CDR3 is TGTGCCAGCAGCCCCTTACCCGGTTATAATTCACCCCTCCACTTT. It specifies CASSPLPGYNSPLHF.

The chain employs TRBV20-1 and TRBJ1-4, with a tentative D call TRBD1 (5 bases). The germline V gene encodes CDR1 DFQATT and CDR2 SNEGSKA (reference sequence). This CDR3 comprises 15 residues. V gave up 3 bases and J gave up 6 bases, with 17 bases separating them. CDR3 residues: CSASDPRQGDEKLFF. The CDR3 bases are TGCAGTGCTAGTGACCCGCGGCAGGGTGATGAAAAACTGTTTTTT.

The rearrangement uses TRBV7-2 and TRBJ1-2; D may be TRBD1 (5 bases). CDR3 size: 14 residues. The germline V and J ends were trimmed by 1 base and 5 bases, with 11 bases remaining between them. The germline gives CDR1 SGHTA, CDR2 FQGNSA. The DNA for the CDR3 is TGTGCCAGCAGCTTAGACTGGGGGGAATATGGCTACACCTTC. Translated, it gives CASSLDWGEYGYTF. The full variable domain, its missing parts supplied by reference TRBV7-2 and TRBJ1-2, is GAGVSQSPSNKVTEKGKDVELRCDPISGHTALYWYRQSLGQGLEFLIYFQGNSAPDKSGLPSDRFSAERTGGSVSTLTIQRTQQEDSAVYLCASSLDWGEYGYTFGSGTRLTVV.

The J gene is TRBJ2-5, the V gene TRBV24-1, with 11 bases lining up with TRBD1. The CDR3 runs to 15 residues. With 2 bases clipped from V and 4 bases from J, the junction kept 2 bases outside the gene matches. Germline CDR1 KGHDR, CDR2 SFDVKD. The CDR3: CATSDYGTGGETQYF. As DNA, the CDR3 is TGTGCCACCAGTGATTACGGGACAGGGGGAGAGACCCAGTACTTC.

The V call is TRBV28, the J call TRBJ1-6, with D hard to call. The CDR3 runs 16 residues. Trimming shortened V by 4 bases and J by 7 bases, and 17 bases separated the two germline ends. Germline CDR1 and CDR2: MDHEN and SYDVKM. In DNA form, the CDR3 reads TGTGCCAGCAGTTCCCCCGGTGCTGGAGGGAATTCACCCCTCCACTTT. This sequence encodes CASSSPGAGGNSPLHF.

DNA for the CDR3: TGTGCCAGTAGTATATCTGACGGAGAGAACACTGAAGCTTTCTTT. Its protein is CASSISDGENTEAFF. The chain employs TRBV19 and TRBJ1-1; no clear D. Germline assignment: CDR1 LNHDA and CDR2 SQIVND (reference sequence). Trimming took 2 bases from V and 1 from J, leaving 11 bases between them. The CDR3 totals 15 residues. Based on the CDR3 plus reference TRBV19 and TRBJ1-1, the full variable domain is DGGITQSPKYLFRKEGQNVTLSCEQNLNHDAMYWYRQDPGQGLRLIYYSQIVNDFQKGDIAEGYSVSREKKESFPLTVTSAQKNPTAFYLCASSISDGENTEAFFGQGTRLTVV.

This clone was found a few times. The chain carries TRBV2 and TRBJ1-1, with 7 bases fitting TRBD1. Germline V gene data show CDR1 as SNHLY and CDR2 as FYNNEI. Trimming cost V 8 bases and J 7 bases; bases outside gene matches: 10. The CDR3 is made up of 13 amino acids. The CDR3, as DNA: TGTGCCAGCCAATTAGACAGGGCCCTTGAAGCTTTCTTT. Amino acids: CASQLDRALEAFF.

This chain links TRBV5-1 with TRBJ1-6, with a tentative D call TRBD1 (6 bases). The V end was cut by 2 bases, the J end by 7 bases, with 10 bases between. Germline loops: CDR1 SGHRS, CDR2 YFSETQ. The CDR3 contains 14 residues. CDR3 in amino acids: CASSLEGTNSPLHF. The CDR3, as DNA: TGCGCCAGCAGCTTAGAGGGGACAAATTCACCCCTCCACTTT.

As to this clone: Relative to the germline gene, one junction end is altered; a read error may explain this. The chain has TRBV12-3 or TRBV12-4 and TRBJ2-3, with 9 nucleotides matching TRBD2. The CDR3 totals 11 residues. The CDR3 here is CASRSGGSYFF. CDR3 bases: TGTGCCAGCAGGAGCGGGGGGAGTTATTTTTTT.

J is TRBJ1-2 and V is TRBV5-1, with D possibly matching TRBD1 (5 bases). Germline loops: CDR1 SGHRS, CDR2 YFSETQ. V was shortened by 1 base and J by 6 bases, with 16 bases between the two germline ends. The CDR3 has 15 amino acids. CDR3 region: CASSLTGRSLDGYTF. The CDR3 region has the DNA TGCGCCAGCAGCTTGACAGGACGCTCTTTGGATGGCTACACCTTC.

The chain is built from TRBV7-7 and TRBJ2-5; tentative D call: TRBD1 (5 bases). CDR1 and CDR2 from the germline V gene are SSHAT and FNYEAQ (reference sequence). V was shortened by 1 base and J by 5 bases, with 14 bases between the two germline ends. The CDR3 covers 15 residues. The CDR3 region has the DNA TGTGCCAGCAGCTTAGATCCAGGGCGTGAGGAGACCCAGTACTTC. Residues: CASSLDPGREETQYF.

The chain employs TRBV10-3 and TRBJ1-2, with D tentatively TRBD1 (6 bases). Per germline, CDR1 ENHRY and CDR2 SYGVKD. V was shortened by 4 bases and J by 0 bases, with 15 bases between the two germline ends. The length of the CDR3 is 16 residues. The CDR3, as DNA: TGTGCCATCAGTGGCCCCAGGACAGCGACTAACTATGGCTACACCTTC. The encoded protein is CAISGPRTATNYGYTF.

The sample holds one count of this clone. J is TRBJ1-5 and V is TRBV2; D is undetermined. The CDR3 is 15 amino acids. Between the trimmed V and J ends, which lost 0 bases and 0 bases, there was a span of 6 bases. In germline, CDR1 is SNHLY, CDR2 FYNNEI. The CDR3, as DNA: TGTGCCAGCAGTGAAGCCCGGGTTAGCAATCAGCCCCAGCATTTT. It specifies CASSEARVSNQPQHF.